This record looks at one TCR beta chain sequence and its context. The source of the sample is a study of cytomegalovirus exposure and HLA in healthy donors. Study context: One earlier analysis, a look at about 179 million T cells, found more than 100 million unique TCR beta sequences.

PCR employed 60 Vbeta and 13 Jbeta primers. Generated by immunoSEQ multiplex PCR, the TCRdb table keeps only in-frame clones and is missing some. The sample consists of 150,000 to 200,000 clones, 75% to 90% of them appearing once. CDR1 and CDR2 (germline): KGHSH, LQKENI. Between the trimmed V and J ends, which lost 3 bases and 8 bases, there was a span of 17 bases. The CDR3 runs to 15 residues. Sequencing was done on a sample of PBMCs. J is TRBJ1-5 and V is TRBV18, with D possibly matching TRBD1 (6 bases). This TCR was recovered from a male donor in good health and CMV-seropositive. The CDR3 region is CASSPPDQGMKPQHF. The CDR3 region has the DNA TGTGCCAGCTCACCTCCTGATCAGGGGATGAAGCCCCAGCATTTT.